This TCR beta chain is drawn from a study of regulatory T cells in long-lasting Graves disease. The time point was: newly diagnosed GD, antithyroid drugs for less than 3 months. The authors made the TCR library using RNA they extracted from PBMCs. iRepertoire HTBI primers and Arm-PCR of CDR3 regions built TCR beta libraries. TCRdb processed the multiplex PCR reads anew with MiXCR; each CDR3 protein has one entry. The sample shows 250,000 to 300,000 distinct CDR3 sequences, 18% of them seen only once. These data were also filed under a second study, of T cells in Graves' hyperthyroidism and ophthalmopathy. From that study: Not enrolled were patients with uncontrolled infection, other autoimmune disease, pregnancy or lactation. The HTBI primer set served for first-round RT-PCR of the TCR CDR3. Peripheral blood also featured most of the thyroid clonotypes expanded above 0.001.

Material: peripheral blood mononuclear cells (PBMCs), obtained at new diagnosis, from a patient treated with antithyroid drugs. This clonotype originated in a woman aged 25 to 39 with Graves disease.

The CDR3 DNA is TGTGCCAGCAGCCGTCGAGGGACAGGCTCCAATCAGCCCCAGCATTTT. This gives the protein CASSRRGTGSNQPQHF. The chain employs TRBV11-2 and TRBJ1-5; TRBD1 matches 8 bases. Per germline, CDR1 SGHAT and CDR2 FQNNGV. Trimming at V came to 5 bases and at J to 3 bases, leaving 9 bases not matched to a gene. CDR3 size: 16 residues. Looking up the rest from reference TRBV11-2 and TRBJ1-5 gives the full variable domain: EAGVAQSPRYKIIEKRQSVAFWCNPISGHATLYWYQQILGQGPKLLIQFQNNGVVDDSQLPKDRFSAERLKGVDSTLKIQPAKLEDSAVYLCASSRRGTGSNQPQHFGDGTRLSIL.